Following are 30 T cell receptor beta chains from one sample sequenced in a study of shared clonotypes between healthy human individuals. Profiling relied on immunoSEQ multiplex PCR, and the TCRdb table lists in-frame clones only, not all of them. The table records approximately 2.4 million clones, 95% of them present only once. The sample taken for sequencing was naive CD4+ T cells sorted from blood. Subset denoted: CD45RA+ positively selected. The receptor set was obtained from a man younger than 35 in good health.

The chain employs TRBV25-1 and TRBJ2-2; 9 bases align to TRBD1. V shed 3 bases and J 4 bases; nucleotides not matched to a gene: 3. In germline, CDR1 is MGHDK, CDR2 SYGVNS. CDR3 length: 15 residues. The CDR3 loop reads CASSDRTGATGELFF. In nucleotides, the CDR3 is TGTGCCAGCAGTGACCGGACAGGGGCCACCGGGGAGCTGTTTTTT.

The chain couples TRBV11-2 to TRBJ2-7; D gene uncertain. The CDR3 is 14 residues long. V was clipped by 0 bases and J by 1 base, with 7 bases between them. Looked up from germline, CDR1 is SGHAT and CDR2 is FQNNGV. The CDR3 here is CASSLEDGSYEQYF. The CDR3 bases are TGTGCCAGCAGCTTAGAAGACGGGTCCTACGAGCAGTACTTC.

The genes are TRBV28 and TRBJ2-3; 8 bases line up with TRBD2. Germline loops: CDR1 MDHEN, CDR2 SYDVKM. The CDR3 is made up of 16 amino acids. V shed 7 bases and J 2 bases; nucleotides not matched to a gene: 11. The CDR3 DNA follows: TGTGCCAGCAAAAACCGGGGCGGGGGGTACACAGATACGCAGTATTTT. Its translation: CASKNRGGGYTDTQYF.

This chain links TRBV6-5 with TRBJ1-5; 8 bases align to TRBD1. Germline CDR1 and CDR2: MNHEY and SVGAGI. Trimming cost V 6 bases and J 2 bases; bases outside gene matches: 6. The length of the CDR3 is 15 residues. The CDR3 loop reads CASRGGTGRNQPQHF. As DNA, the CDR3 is TGTGCCAGCAGGGGGGGGACAGGACGCAATCAGCCCCAGCATTTT.

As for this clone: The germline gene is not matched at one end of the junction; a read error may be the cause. CDR3 sequence (DNA): TGTGCCAGCAGCTGGGACGGTAAGGGGGAGGGCCCGTTGGTGGACTTC. Amino acid sequence: CASSWDGKGEGPLVDF. This chain links TRBV5-4 with TRBJ2-7; possibly TRBD2 for D (7 bases). The CDR3 extends over 16 amino acids. Germline CDR1 and CDR2: SGHNT and YYREEE (reference sequence).

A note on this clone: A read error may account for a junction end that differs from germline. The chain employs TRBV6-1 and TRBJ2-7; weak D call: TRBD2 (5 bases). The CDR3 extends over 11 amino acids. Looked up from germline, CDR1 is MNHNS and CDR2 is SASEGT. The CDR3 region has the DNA TGTGCCAGCAGTGAAAAAGTGGGGAGCGACTTC. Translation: CASSEKVGSDF.

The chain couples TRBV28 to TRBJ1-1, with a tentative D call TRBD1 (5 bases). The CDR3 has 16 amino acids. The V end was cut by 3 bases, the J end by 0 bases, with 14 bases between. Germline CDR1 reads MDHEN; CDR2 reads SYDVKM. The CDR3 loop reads CASSLIPGGMNTEAFF. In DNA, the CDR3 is TGTGCCAGCAGTTTGATACCGGGGGGGATGAACACTGAAGCTTTCTTT.

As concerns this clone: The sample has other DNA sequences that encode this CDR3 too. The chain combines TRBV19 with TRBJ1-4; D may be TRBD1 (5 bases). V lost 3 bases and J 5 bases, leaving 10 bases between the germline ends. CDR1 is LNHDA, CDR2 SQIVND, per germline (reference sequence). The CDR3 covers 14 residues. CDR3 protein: CASSIQGGNEKLFF. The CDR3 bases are TGTGCCAGTAGTATTCAGGGAGGGAATGAAAAACTGTTTTTT.

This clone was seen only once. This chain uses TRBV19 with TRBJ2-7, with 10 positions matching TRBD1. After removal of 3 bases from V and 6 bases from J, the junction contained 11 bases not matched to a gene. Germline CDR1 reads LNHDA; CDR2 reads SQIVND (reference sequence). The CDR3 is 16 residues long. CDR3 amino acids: CASSIVTGQGRAEQYF. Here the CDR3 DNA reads TGTGCCAGTAGTATTGTTACGGGACAGGGGCGGGCCGAGCAGTACTTC.

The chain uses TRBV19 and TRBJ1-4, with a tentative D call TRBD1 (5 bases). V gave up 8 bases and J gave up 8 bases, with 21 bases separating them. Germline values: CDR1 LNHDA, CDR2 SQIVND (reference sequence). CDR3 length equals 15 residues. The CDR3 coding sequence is TGTGCCAGTTCCGGGACTCACTTGGGAGGGGAAAAACTGTTTTTT. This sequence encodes CASSGTHLGGEKLFF.

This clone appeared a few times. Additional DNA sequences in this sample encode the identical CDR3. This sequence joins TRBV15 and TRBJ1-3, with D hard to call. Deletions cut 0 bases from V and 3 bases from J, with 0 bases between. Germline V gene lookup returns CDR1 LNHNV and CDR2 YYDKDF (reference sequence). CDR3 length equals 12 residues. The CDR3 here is CATSRDGNTIYF. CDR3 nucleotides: TGTGCCACCAGCAGAGATGGAAACACCATATATTTT.

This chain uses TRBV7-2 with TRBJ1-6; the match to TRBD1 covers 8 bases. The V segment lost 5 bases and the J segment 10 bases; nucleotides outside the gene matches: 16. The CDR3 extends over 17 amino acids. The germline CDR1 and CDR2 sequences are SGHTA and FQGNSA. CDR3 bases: TGTGCCAGCAGCCCTAAAGCCTGGACAGGGTCTGGGTCACCCCTCCACTTT. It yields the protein CASSPKAWTGSGSPLHF.

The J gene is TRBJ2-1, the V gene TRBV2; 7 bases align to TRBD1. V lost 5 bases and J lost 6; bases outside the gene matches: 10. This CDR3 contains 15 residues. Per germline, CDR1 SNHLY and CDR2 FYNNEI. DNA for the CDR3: TGTGCCAGCAGTACGTACAGGGGACCTTTCAATGAGCAGTTCTTC. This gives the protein CASSTYRGPFNEQFF.

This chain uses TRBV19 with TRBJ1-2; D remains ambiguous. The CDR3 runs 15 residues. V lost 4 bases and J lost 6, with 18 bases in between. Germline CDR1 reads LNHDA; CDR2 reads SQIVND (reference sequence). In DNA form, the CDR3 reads TGTGCCAGTAGTACCCAAAACACCCTGCGCGATGGCTACACCTTC. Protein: CASSTQNTLRDGYTF.

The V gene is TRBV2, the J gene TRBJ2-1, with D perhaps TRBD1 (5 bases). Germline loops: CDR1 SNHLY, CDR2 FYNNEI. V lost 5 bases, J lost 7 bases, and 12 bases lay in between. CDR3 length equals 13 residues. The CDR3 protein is CASSRGPGNEQFF. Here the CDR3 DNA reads TGTGCCAGCAGTAGGGGCCCGGGTAATGAGCAGTTCTTC.

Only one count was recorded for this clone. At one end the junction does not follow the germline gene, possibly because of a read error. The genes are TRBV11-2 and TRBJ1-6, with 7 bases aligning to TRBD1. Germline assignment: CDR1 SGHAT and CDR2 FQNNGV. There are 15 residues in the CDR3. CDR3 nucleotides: TGTGCCAGCAGCCTAGACAGGGTCTATAATTCACCCCTCCACTTT. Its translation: CASSLDRVYNSPLHF.

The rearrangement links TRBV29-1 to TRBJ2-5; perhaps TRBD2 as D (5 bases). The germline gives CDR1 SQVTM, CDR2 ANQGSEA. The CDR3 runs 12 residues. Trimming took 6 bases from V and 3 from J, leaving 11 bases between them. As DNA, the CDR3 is TGCAGCGTCCCGGACGGGAAAGAGACCCAGTACTTC. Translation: CSVPDGKETQYF.

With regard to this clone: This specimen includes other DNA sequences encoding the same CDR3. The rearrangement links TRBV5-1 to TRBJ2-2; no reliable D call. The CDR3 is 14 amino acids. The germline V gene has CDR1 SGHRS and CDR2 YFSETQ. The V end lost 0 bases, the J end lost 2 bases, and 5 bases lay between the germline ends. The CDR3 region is CASSLERNTGELFF. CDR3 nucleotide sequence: TGCGCCAGCAGCTTGGAGCGAAACACCGGGGAGCTGTTTTTT.

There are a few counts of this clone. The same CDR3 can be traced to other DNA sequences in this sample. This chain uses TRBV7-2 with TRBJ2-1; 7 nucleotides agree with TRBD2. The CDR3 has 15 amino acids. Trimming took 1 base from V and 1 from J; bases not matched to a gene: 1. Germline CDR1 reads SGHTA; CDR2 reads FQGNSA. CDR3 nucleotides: TGTGCCAGCAGCTTAGGACTAGCTTCCTACAATGAGCAGTTCTTC. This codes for CASSLGLASYNEQFF.

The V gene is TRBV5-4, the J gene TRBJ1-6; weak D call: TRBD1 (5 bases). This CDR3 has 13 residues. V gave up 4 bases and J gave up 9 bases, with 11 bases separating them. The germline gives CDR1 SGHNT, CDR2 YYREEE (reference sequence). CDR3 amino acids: CASSQPGGSPLHF. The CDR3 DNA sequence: TGTGCCAGCAGCCAGCCGGGGGGTTCACCCCTCCACTTT.

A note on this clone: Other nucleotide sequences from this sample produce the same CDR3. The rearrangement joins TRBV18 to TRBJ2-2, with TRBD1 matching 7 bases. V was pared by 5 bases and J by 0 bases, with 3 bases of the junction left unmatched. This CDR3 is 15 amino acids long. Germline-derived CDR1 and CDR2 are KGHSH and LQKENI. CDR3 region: CASSSGTANTGELFF. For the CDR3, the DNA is TGTGCCAGCTCATCCGGGACAGCGAACACCGGGGAGCTGTTTTTT.

CDR3: CASSTYREGAFF. The CDR3 coding sequence is TGTGCCAGTAGTACTTACCGGGAGGGAGCTTTCTTT. The V call is TRBV19, the J call TRBJ1-1; D uncertain. The CDR3 loop spans 12 amino acids. Trimming removed 4 bases from V and 10 bases from J, with 13 bases in between. The V gene's germline CDR1 is LNHDA and CDR2 SQIVND (reference sequence).

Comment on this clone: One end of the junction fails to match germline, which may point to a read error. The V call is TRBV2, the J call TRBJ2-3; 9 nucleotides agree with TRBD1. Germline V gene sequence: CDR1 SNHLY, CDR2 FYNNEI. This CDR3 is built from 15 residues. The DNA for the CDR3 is TGTGCCAGCAGGGAAGGGACAGGGCCCCCTCGTGGGCAGTATTTT. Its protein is CASREGTGPPRGQYF.

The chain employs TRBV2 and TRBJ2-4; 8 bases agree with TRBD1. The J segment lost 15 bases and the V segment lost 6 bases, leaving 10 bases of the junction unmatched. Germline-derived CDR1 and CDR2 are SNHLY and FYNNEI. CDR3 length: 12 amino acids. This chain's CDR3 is CASSDNSGTGYF. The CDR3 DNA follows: TGTGCCAGCAGCGACAACTCCGGGACAGGGTACTTC.

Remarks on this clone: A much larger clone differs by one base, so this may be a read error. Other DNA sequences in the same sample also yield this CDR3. For the CDR3, the DNA is TGTGCCAGCAGCCCGGACAGTAACTATGGCTACACCTTC. It codes for CASSPDSNYGYTF. The J gene is TRBJ1-2, the V gene TRBV7-8, with D perhaps TRBD1 (6 bases). The CDR3 has 13 residues. Trimming left V 5 bases short and J 1 base short, with 8 bases between. Germline V gene data show CDR1 as SGHVS and CDR2 as FQNEAQ.

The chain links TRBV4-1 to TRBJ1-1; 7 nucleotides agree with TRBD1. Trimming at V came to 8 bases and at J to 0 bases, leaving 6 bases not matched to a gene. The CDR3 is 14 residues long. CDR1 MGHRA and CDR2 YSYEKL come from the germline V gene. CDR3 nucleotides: TGCGCCAGCCGGGACAGAAGTATGAACACTGAAGCTTTCTTT. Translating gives CASRDRSMNTEAFF.

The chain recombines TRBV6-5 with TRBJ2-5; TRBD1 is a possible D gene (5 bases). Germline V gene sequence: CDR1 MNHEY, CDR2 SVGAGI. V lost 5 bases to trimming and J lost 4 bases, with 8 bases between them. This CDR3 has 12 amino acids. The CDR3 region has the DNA TGTGCCAGCAGTGCGACAGCAGAGACCCAGTACTTC. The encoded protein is CASSATAETQYF.

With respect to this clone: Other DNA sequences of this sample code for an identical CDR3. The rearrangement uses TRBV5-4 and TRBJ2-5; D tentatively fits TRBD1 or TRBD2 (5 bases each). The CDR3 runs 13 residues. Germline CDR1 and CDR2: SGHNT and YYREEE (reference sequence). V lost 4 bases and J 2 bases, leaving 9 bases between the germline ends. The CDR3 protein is CASSPGRQETQYF. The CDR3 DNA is TGTGCCAGCAGCCCGGGACGGCAAGAGACCCAGTACTTC.

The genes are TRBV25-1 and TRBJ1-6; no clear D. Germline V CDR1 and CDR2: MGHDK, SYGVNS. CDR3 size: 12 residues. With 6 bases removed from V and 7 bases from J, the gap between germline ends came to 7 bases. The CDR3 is CASRGQNSPLHF. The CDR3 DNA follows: TGTGCCAGCAGAGGTCAAAATTCACCCCTCCACTTT.

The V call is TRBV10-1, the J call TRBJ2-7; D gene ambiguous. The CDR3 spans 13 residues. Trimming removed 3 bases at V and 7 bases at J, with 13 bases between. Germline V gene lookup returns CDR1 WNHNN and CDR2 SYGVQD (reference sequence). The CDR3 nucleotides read TGCGCCAGCAGTGACAGCACTTATCGGGAGCAGTACTTC. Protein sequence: CASSDSTYREQYF.